The 24 T cell receptor beta chains below were found in one sample sequenced in a study of cytomegalovirus exposure and HLA in healthy donors. Profiling relied on immunoSEQ multiplex PCR, and the TCRdb table lists in-frame clones only, not all of them. The sample includes 150,000 or so clones, 85% to 90% seen only once; the top ten take approximately 2%. The material sequenced was PBMCs. These receptors were obtained from a human donor in good health.

The J gene is TRBJ1-4, the V gene TRBV5-1; D might be TRBD1 (6 bases). This CDR3 is 17 amino acids long. Trimming cost V 1 base and J 5 bases, with 18 bases left between them. CDR1 and CDR2 (germline): SGHRS, YFSETQ. The CDR3, as DNA: TGCGCCAGCAGCTTGATTCGGCCAACAGGGAGAAATGAAAAACTGTTTTTT. Translation: CASSLIRPTGRNEKLFF.

The J gene is TRBJ1-1, the V gene TRBV5-4, with 9 bases aligning to TRBD1. Germline V lookup: CDR1 SGHNT, CDR2 YYREEE (reference sequence). The V and J ends lost 4 bases and 3 bases, in that order; junction bases with no gene match: 4. There are 14 residues in the CDR3. The CDR3 loop is CASSGNRGHTEAFF. The DNA of the CDR3 is TGTGCCAGCAGCGGCAACAGGGGGCACACTGAAGCTTTCTTT.

The chain uses TRBV28 and TRBJ2-6; the D gene is possibly TRBD1 (5 bases). Trimming took off 6 bases at V and 2 bases at J, with 11 bases between the two ends. Germline V gene sequence: CDR1 MDHEN, CDR2 SYDVKM. This CDR3 is built from 15 residues. The CDR3 DNA is TGTGCCAGCAGCGCGAAGGGGCCTGGGGCCAACGTCCTGACTTTC. Translated, it gives CASSAKGPGANVLTF. Combining the CDR3 with reference TRBV28 and TRBJ2-6 gives the whole variable domain DVKVTQSSRYLVKRTGEKVFLECVQDMDHENMFWYRQDPGLGLRLIYFSYDVKMKEKGDIPEGYSVSREKKERFSLILESASTNQTSMYLCASSAKGPGANVLTFGAGSRLTVL.

The chain is built from TRBV6-5 and TRBJ2-3; D possibly corresponds to TRBD1 (6 bases). The germline gives CDR1 MNHEY, CDR2 SVGAGI. V lost 7 bases to trimming and J lost 6 bases, with 8 bases between them. The CDR3 is 11 amino acids. CDR3 region: CASTTGDTQYF. CDR3 bases: TGTGCCAGCACCACAGGGGATACGCAGTATTTT.

This clone has only a few counts. The chain couples TRBV7-9 to TRBJ1-1; 10 nucleotides align to TRBD1. The CDR3 contains 16 residues. Trimming cost V 2 bases and J 6 bases; bases outside gene matches: 9. Germline V gene lookup returns CDR1 SEHNR and CDR2 FQNEAQ (reference sequence). The CDR3 DNA sequence: TGTGCCAGCAGCTTAAGGGGGGACAGGGGCTCGGCTGAAGCTTTCTTT. Translated: CASSLRGDRGSAEAFF.

The gene calls are TRBV19 and TRBJ1-5; TRBD1 is a possible D gene (5 bases). The CDR3 consists of 13 residues. The ends were cut back, 8 bases at V and 3 bases at J, with 11 bases in the middle. CDR1 is LNHDA and CDR2 is SQIVND in the germline V gene (reference sequence). Written as DNA, the CDR3 is TGTGCCAGTGGCAGGGATAACAATCAGCCCCAGCATTTT. This encodes CASGRDNNQPQHF.

This clone was detected only once. The chain links TRBV5-1 to TRBJ1-1; D not certain. The ends were cut back, 0 bases at V and 8 bases at J, with 8 bases in the middle. The CDR3 totals 12 residues. CDR1 is SGHRS and CDR2 is YFSETQ in the germline V gene. The DNA of the CDR3 is TGCGCCAGCAGCTTGGGGCAGGCGGAAGCTTTCTTT. Protein sequence: CASSLGQAEAFF.

The rearrangement links TRBV9 to TRBJ2-5; maybe TRBD2 (6 bases). The CDR3 consists of 15 residues. CDR1 SGDLS and CDR2 YYNGEE come from the germline V gene. Between the trimmed V and J ends, which lost 0 bases and 3 bases, there was a span of 12 bases. The CDR3 region is CASSVERAGKETQYF. In DNA, the CDR3 is TGTGCCAGCAGCGTAGAACGGGCGGGGAAAGAGACCCAGTACTTC.

This clone came up a few times. CDR3 protein: CASSPMDRGDNQPQHF. The CDR3 DNA is TGTGCCAGTAGTCCCATGGACAGGGGAGATAATCAGCCCCAGCATTTT. The rearrangement uses TRBV19 and TRBJ1-5; 9 bases fit TRBD1. CDR3 length: 16 residues. Germline V CDR1 and CDR2: LNHDA, SQIVND (reference sequence). V shed 5 bases and J 4 bases; nucleotides not matched to a gene: 9.

This clone was seen only a few times. The V gene is TRBV18, the J gene TRBJ2-1; tentatively, D is TRBD2 (5 bases). From germline, CDR1 is KGHSH and CDR2 LQKENI. The V and J ends lost 1 base and 8 bases respectively, with 21 bases between them. The CDR3 has 17 amino acids. CDR3 nucleotides: TGTGCCAGCTCACCACTTCCAGGCGGGTTGGGTCCCGATGAGCAGTTCTTC. Encoded protein: CASSPLPGGLGPDEQFF.

The chain uses TRBV6-5 and TRBJ1-1; tentatively, D is TRBD1 (5 bases). CDR3 length: 12 residues. Trimming removed 2 bases at V and 10 bases at J, with 11 bases between. CDR1 and CDR2 from the germline V gene are MNHEY and SVGAGI. The CDR3 here is CASSYRQGSAFF. The CDR3 DNA reads TGTGCCAGCAGTTACCGTCAGGGATCAGCTTTCTTT.

The chain has TRBV19 and TRBJ1-2; the match to TRBD1 covers 7 bases. The CDR3 length is 16 residues. The V segment lost 0 bases and the J segment 8 bases; nucleotides outside the gene matches: 12. Germline V gene data show CDR1 as LNHDA and CDR2 as SQIVND (reference sequence). The CDR3 region has the DNA TGTGCCAGTAGTATAGATCACAGTGGGACAGTTGGGGGCTACACCTTC. Translated, it gives CASSIDHSGTVGGYTF.

This sequence joins TRBV11-2 and TRBJ2-5; 16 nucleotides agree with TRBD2. Germline V lookup: CDR1 SGHAT, CDR2 FQNNGV. The CDR3 extends over 18 amino acids. The J segment lost 3 bases and the V segment lost 4 bases, leaving 8 bases of the junction unmatched. DNA of the CDR3: TGTGCCAGCAGCTGGGGGACTAGCGGGAGGGCCTCCAAAGAGACCCAGTACTTC. This gives the protein CASSWGTSGRASKETQYF.

This clone was observed a single time. The V gene is TRBV11-2, the J gene TRBJ2-5; tentatively, D is TRBD1 (5 bases). Germline CDR1 reads SGHAT; CDR2 reads FQNNGV. The CDR3 is made up of 14 amino acids. Trimming took off 4 bases at V and 2 bases at J, with 11 bases between the two ends. The CDR3 here is CASSYRTSQETQYF. CDR3 sequence (DNA): TGTGCCAGCAGCTACAGGACCTCACAAGAGACCCAGTACTTC.

The chain combines TRBV27 with TRBJ2-7, with TRBD1 matching 9 bases. V gave up 4 bases and J gave up 2 bases; unmatched junction bases: 6. The CDR3 consists of 15 residues. Per germline, CDR1 MNHEY and CDR2 SMNVEV (reference sequence). The CDR3 region has the DNA TGTGCCAGCAGTTGGGGACAGGGAATAACCTACGAGCAGTACTTC. Amino acid sequence: CASSWGQGITYEQYF.

The V gene is TRBV19, the J gene TRBJ1-4; 7 bases agree with TRBD1. The CDR3 sequence is 15 residues long. CDR1 is LNHDA, CDR2 SQIVND, per germline (reference sequence). V lost 8 bases to trimming and J lost 4 bases; unmatched junction nucleotides: 10. The DNA for the CDR3 is TGTGCCAGTCGCTTGAACCGGGACAGTAATGAAAAACTGTTTTTT. Translation: CASRLNRDSNEKLFF.

The rearrangement links TRBV5-1 to TRBJ2-3, with TRBD2 matching over 7 bases. V gave up 1 base and J gave up 6 bases; unmatched junction bases: 8. Germline-derived CDR1 and CDR2 are SGHRS and YFSETQ. This CDR3 has 15 residues. In DNA, the CDR3 is TGCGCCAGCAGCTTGAGCGCGGGAGTACGGGATACGCAGTATTTT. Protein: CASSLSAGVRDTQYF.

The chain is built from TRBV28 and TRBJ2-6, with 8 positions matching TRBD1. From germline, CDR1 is MDHEN and CDR2 SYDVKM. Trimming took 4 bases from V and 4 from J; bases not matched to a gene: 3. The CDR3 totals 15 residues. For the CDR3, the DNA is TGTGCCAGCAGTTCGACAGGGGTGGGGGCCAACGTCCTGACTTTC. Translation gives CASSSTGVGANVLTF.

This clone was seen just once. The chain links TRBV7-9 to TRBJ2-3, with 14 bases that match TRBD2. CDR3 size: 17 residues. The V segment lost 5 bases and the J segment 5 bases; nucleotides outside the gene matches: 9. Looked up from germline, CDR1 is SEHNR and CDR2 is FQNEAQ (reference sequence). DNA for the CDR3: TGTGCCAGCAGCCGATCGGGGACTAGCGGGAGAGGAGATACGCAGTATTTT. Encoded protein: CASSRSGTSGRGDTQYF.

The chain employs TRBV7-3 and TRBJ2-1; D not resolved. Germline CDR1 is SGHTA and CDR2 is FQGTGA. Trimming took off 2 bases at V and 5 bases at J, with 7 bases between the two ends. CDR3 size: 13 residues. The CDR3 here is CASSLYRDNEQFF. As DNA, the CDR3 is TGTGCCAGCAGCTTATATCGGGACAATGAGCAGTTCTTC.

This clone was observed a handful of times. The chain couples TRBV15 to TRBJ1-2; a possible D gene is TRBD1 (5 bases). The germline CDR1 and CDR2 sequences are LNHNV and YYDKDF (reference sequence). V lost 1 base, J lost 6 bases, and 12 bases lay in between. This CDR3 region has 14 residues. The CDR3 DNA is TGTGCCACCAGCAGAGTGAAGGGGCTGGATGGCTACACCTTC. Translating gives CATSRVKGLDGYTF. The whole variable domain, filled in from reference TRBV15 and TRBJ1-2, reads DAMVIQNPRYQVTQFGKPVTLSCSQTLNHNVMYWYQQKSSQAPKLLFHYYDKDFNNEADTPDNFQSRRPNTSFCFLDIRSPGLGDTAMYLCATSRVKGLDGYTFGSGTRLTVV.

The chain joins TRBV30 to TRBJ2-2, with TRBD1 as a possible D gene (6 bases). Trimming cost V 2 bases and J 1 base, with 11 bases left between them. Germline loops: CDR1 GTSNPN, CDR2 SVGIG (reference sequence). The CDR3 length is 15 residues. The CDR3 DNA follows: TGTGCCTGGAGTCCCGGGACATTGAACACCGGGGAGCTGTTTTTT. Translated: CAWSPGTLNTGELFF. Filled out from reference TRBV30 and TRBJ2-2, the complete variable domain reads SQTIHQWPATLVQPVGSPLSLECTVEGTSNPNLYWYRQAAGRGLQLLFYSVGIGQISSEVPQNLSASRPQDRQFILSSKKLLLSDSGFYLCAWSPGTLNTGELFFGEGSRLTVL.

V usage is TRBV18 and J usage is TRBJ2-7; 8 bases line up with TRBD1. Per germline, CDR1 KGHSH and CDR2 LQKENI. The J segment lost 6 bases and the V segment lost 3 bases, leaving 7 bases of the junction unmatched. The CDR3 contains 14 residues. CDR3 in DNA: TGTGCCAGCTCACCCAACTGGACAGGGAGCGAGCAGTACTTC. Amino acids: CASSPNWTGSEQYF.

This sequence joins TRBV7-3 and TRBJ1-4; TRBD1 is a possible D gene (5 bases). CDR1 and CDR2 from the germline V gene are SGHTA and FQGTGA. CDR3 length equals 16 residues. Trimming pared 4 bases from V and 2 bases from J, leaving 14 bases between. In DNA form, the CDR3 reads TGTGCCAGCAGCTCGCTAGGGGTATCGACTAATGAAAAACTGTTTTTT. This gives the protein CASSSLGVSTNEKLFF. The variable domain in full, completed from reference TRBV7-3 and TRBJ1-4, reads GAGVSQTPSNKVTEKGKYVELRCDPISGHTALYWYRQSLGQGPEFLIYFQGTGAADDSGLPNDRFFAVRPEGSVSTLKIQRTERGDSAVYLCASSSLGVSTNEKLFFGSGTQLSVL.